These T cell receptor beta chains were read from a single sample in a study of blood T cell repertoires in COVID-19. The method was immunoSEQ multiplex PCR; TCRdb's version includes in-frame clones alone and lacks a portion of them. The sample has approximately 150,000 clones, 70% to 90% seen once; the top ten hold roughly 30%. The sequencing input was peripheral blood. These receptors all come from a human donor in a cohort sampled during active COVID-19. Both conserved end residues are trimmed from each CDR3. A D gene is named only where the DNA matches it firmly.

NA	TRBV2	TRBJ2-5	ASSESEETQY
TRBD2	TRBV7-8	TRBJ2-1	ASSPSRGLAGIKSYNEQF
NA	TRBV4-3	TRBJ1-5	ASSHDNRAGEPQH
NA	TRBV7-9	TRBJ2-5	ASSLQEKETQY
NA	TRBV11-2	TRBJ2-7	ASSATWYEQY
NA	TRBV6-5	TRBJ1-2	ASNRASGDYGYT
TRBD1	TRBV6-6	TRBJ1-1	ASSPPDRDQTEAF
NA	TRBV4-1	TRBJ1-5	ASSQERGSQPQH
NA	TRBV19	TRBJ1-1	ASRDYRVSLNTEAF
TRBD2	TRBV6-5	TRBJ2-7	ASSYSKSGGSYEQY
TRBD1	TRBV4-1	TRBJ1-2	ASSHLTGSNYGYT
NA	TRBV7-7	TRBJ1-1	ASSSTGSKALTEAF
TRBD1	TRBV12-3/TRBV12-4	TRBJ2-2	ASSLEHRGILF
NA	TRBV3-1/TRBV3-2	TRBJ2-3	ASSQLGATDTQY
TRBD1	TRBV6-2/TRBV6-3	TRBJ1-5	ASSYSTGASNQPQH
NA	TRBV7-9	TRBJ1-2	ASSFSPDYGYT
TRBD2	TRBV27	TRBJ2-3	ASSLSSGGTDTQY
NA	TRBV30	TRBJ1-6	AWSSGGGVGSYNSPLH
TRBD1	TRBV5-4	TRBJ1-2	ASSLQGVQGGGYT
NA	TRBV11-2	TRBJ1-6	ASSLESGGLSPLH
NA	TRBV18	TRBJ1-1	ASSPRAALNTEAF
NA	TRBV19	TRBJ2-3	ASSTTGSDTDTQY
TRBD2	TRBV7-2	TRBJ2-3	ASSLEVFLAGDTDTQY
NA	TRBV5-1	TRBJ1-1	ASSLESGGGNTEAF
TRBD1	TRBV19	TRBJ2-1	ASSISDRGYNEQF